The clone carrying this T cell receptor (beta chain) was observed a few times. This sample was included in a study of glioma-infiltrating T cells after dendritic cell vaccination. Looking at the study overall: Dendritic cell vaccination trial patients had either newly diagnosed or recurrent glioblastoma.

The CDR3 runs 14 residues. Trimming removed 2 bases from V and 0 bases from J, with 7 bases in between. Germline V gene data show CDR1 as SGHNT and CDR2 as YENEEA. Sequencing used immunoSEQ multiplex PCR; TCRdb keeps in-frame clones, though not all of them. The profile shows roughly 68,000 clones, 82% of them singletons. This specimen was blood, taken before dendritic cell vaccination. The chain combines TRBV11-3 with TRBJ1-1; possible D gene TRBD1, 6 bases. The TCR originated in a human donor with glioblastoma. CDR3 DNA sequence: TGTGCCAGCAGCTTAAACAGGGTGAACACTGAAGCTTTCTTT. This translates into CASSLNRVNTEAFF.